This T cell receptor beta chain was observed in a study of blood T cells in healthy people across ages. CDR1 and CDR2 from the germline V gene are LGHDT and YNNKEL (reference sequence). The V end was cut by 0 bases, the J end by 7 bases, with 18 bases between. The CDR3 length is 16 residues. Next came a second PCR, run for about 7 to 12 cycles, which used a sample-barcoded 5' primer along with a J-beta primer mix. TCRdb used MiXCR to reprocess the 5' RACE reads, holding one entry per CDR3 protein. The sample consists of approximately 770,000 distinct CDR3 sequences, 58% of them appearing once. The sequence derives from a man aged 25 to 45 in good health. Sequenced sample: blood. The gene calls are TRBV3-1 and TRBJ1-2; D gene ambiguous. The CDR3 DNA reads as TGTGCCAGCAGCCAAGATGTCCAGGCGGGGTCCAGTGGCTACACCTTC. Translated, it gives CASSQDVQAGSSGYTF.